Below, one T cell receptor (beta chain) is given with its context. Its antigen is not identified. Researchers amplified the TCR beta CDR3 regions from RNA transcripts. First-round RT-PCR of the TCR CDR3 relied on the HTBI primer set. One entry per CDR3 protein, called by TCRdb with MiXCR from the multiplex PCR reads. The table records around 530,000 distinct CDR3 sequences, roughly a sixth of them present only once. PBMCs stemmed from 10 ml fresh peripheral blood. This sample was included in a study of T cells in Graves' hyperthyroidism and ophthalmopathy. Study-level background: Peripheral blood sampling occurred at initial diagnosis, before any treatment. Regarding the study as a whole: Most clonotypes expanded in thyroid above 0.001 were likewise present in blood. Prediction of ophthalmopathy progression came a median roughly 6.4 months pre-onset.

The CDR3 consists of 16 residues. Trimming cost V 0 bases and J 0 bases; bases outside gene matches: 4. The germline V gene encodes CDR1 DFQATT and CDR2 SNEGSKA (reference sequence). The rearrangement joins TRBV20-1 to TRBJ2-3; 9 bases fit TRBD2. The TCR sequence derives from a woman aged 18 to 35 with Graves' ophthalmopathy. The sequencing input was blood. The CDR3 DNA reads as TGCAGTGCTAGAGATCCTAGCGGGGTTAGCACAGATACGCAGTATTTT. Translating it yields CSARDPSGVSTDTQYF.